The 27 T cell receptor beta chains given below trace back to one sample, sequenced in a study of T cell responses to AZD1222 COVID-19 vaccine. The data were produced by immunoSEQ multiplex PCR, yet TCRdb's version contains in-frame clones alone and is incomplete. This table has some 110,000 clones, 70% to 90% appearing once. The sample was peripheral blood, taken on day 0 of MenACWY control vaccination. These receptors were collected from an adult in good health.

The V and J genes are TRBV28 and TRBJ2-1; 7 nucleotides align to TRBD1. Germline V lookup: CDR1 MDHEN, CDR2 SYDVKM. This CDR3 is 14 amino acids long. Trimming at V came to 7 bases and at J to 3 bases, leaving 6 bases not matched to a gene. The CDR3 DNA reads TGTGCCAGCATCTTAGGGGGCGGCTACAATGAGCAGTTCTTC. Translated: CASILGGGYNEQFF.

The V and J genes are TRBV5-1 and TRBJ1-4, with 8 bases matching TRBD1. With 2 bases clipped from V and 4 bases from J, the junction kept 4 bases outside the gene matches. The CDR3 consists of 15 residues. The germline gives CDR1 SGHRS, CDR2 YFSETQ. The CDR3 sequence is CASSLGQGLNEKLFF. For the CDR3, the DNA is TGCGCCAGCAGCTTAGGACAGGGACTTAATGAAAAACTGTTTTTT.

The V call is TRBV9, the J call TRBJ1-2; unclear D gene. The CDR3 extends over 12 amino acids. Trimming shortened V by 3 bases and J by 8 bases, and 11 bases separated the two germline ends. Germline lookup yields CDR1 SGDLS and CDR2 YYNGEE. The CDR3 loop reads CASSAQGWGYTF. For the CDR3, the DNA is TGTGCCAGCAGCGCCCAAGGCTGGGGCTACACCTTC.

The chain links TRBV18 to TRBJ1-3; TRBD1 agrees at 10 bases. J was trimmed by 7 bases and V by 3 bases; bases with no gene match: 6. Germline values: CDR1 KGHSH, CDR2 LQKENI. The CDR3 covers 15 residues. CDR3 amino acids: CASSPETGGRNTIYF. Written as DNA, the CDR3 is TGTGCCAGCTCACCGGAGACAGGGGGCCGTAACACCATATATTTT.

CDR3 loop: CASSQTGTTNNYGYTF. In DNA form, the CDR3 reads TGTGCCAGCAGCCAAACCGGGACAACGAACAACTATGGCTACACCTTC. The rearrangement links TRBV7-3 to TRBJ1-2; weak D call: TRBD1 (6 bases). From germline, CDR1 is SGHTA and CDR2 FQGTGA. This CDR3 is 16 amino acids long. Trimming left V 5 bases short and J 2 bases short, with 18 bases between.

The chain recombines TRBV5-8 with TRBJ1-2, with D uncertain. The CDR3 covers 14 residues. Looked up from germline, CDR1 is SGHTS and CDR2 is YDEGEE. Trimming pared 1 base from V and 4 bases from J, leaving 11 bases between. The CDR3 nucleotides are TGTGCCAGCAGCTTGACGGGTTTCATCTATGGCTACACCTTC. The encoded protein is CASSLTGFIYGYTF. Based on the CDR3 plus reference TRBV5-8 and TRBJ1-2, the full variable domain is EAGVTQSPTHLIKTRGQQATLRCSPISGHTSVYWYQQALGLGLQFLLWYDEGEERNRGNFPPRFSGRQFPNYSSELNVNALELEDSALYLCASSLTGFIYGYTFGSGTRLTVV.

This clone showed up just once. The rearrangement joins TRBV4-2 to TRBJ1-5, with D unclear. Trimming took off 0 bases at V and 3 bases at J, with 12 bases between the two ends. Germline values: CDR1 LGHNA, CDR2 YNFKEQ. The CDR3 runs 16 residues. CDR3 amino acids: CASSQERWSNNQPQHF. DNA for the CDR3: TGTGCCAGCAGCCAAGAAAGGTGGAGCAACAATCAGCCCCAGCATTTT.

The chain has TRBV5-4 and TRBJ1-1; 7 positions match TRBD1. The CDR3 runs to 15 residues. V gave up 4 bases and J gave up 0 bases; unmatched junction bases: 6. CDR1 SGHNT and CDR2 YYREEE come from the germline V gene (reference sequence). This chain's CDR3 is CASSIRQGMNTEAFF. For the CDR3, the DNA is TGTGCCAGCAGCATCCGACAGGGCATGAACACTGAAGCTTTCTTT. The full variable domain, its missing parts supplied by reference TRBV5-4 and TRBJ1-1, is ETGVTQSPTHLIKTRGQQVTLRCSSQSGHNTVSWYQQALGQGPQFIFQYYREEENGRGNFPPRFSGLQFPNYSSELNVNALELDDSALYLCASSIRQGMNTEAFFGQGTRLTVV.

This clone showed up just once. This chain links TRBV4-2 with TRBJ1-4; TRBD1 matches 9 bases. The CDR3 extends over 15 amino acids. The V segment lost 6 bases and the J segment 7 bases; nucleotides outside the gene matches: 9. Germline CDR1 LGHNA, CDR2 YNFKEQ. In DNA form, the CDR3 reads TGTGCCAGCAGATCTACAGGGGGCATTGGTGAAAAACTGTTTTTT. It translates to CASRSTGGIGEKLFF.

The V and J genes are TRBV18 and TRBJ2-3; D not certain. Trimming removed 6 bases at V and 5 bases at J, with 12 bases between. Looked up from germline, CDR1 is KGHSH and CDR2 is LQKENI. This CDR3 comprises 13 residues. This CDR3 reads CASSPELLDTQYF. The CDR3 region has the DNA TGTGCCAGCTCTCCAGAACTACTAGATACGCAGTATTTT.

The rearrangement links TRBV10-1 to TRBJ2-2; D might be TRBD1 (5 bases). The V end lost 5 bases, the J end lost 4 bases, and 11 bases lay between the germline ends. The CDR3 is 14 residues long. Germline CDR1 reads WNHNN; CDR2 reads SYGVQD (reference sequence). In nucleotides, the CDR3 is TGCGCCAGCAGTCAACAGGTCGGCACCGGGGAGCTGTTTTTT. This codes for CASSQQVGTGELFF.

J is TRBJ2-5 and V is TRBV7-6; 10 nucleotides line up with TRBD1. The CDR3 totals 16 residues. Germline V gives CDR1 SGHVS, CDR2 FNYEAQ. V was pared by 5 bases and J by 1 base, with 7 bases of the junction left unmatched. This CDR3 reads CASSEGTGVIQETQYF. Written as DNA, the CDR3 is TGTGCCAGCAGCGAAGGGACAGGGGTCATCCAAGAGACCCAGTACTTC.

The chain has TRBV28 and TRBJ1-1, with D unresolved. From germline, CDR1 is MDHEN and CDR2 SYDVKM. The CDR3 extends over 13 amino acids. The V end was cut by 5 bases, the J end by 0 bases, with 7 bases between. The CDR3 coding sequence is TGTGCCAGCAGTCCGTATCTGAACACTGAAGCTTTCTTT. Amino acid sequence: CASSPYLNTEAFF.

This sequence joins TRBV27 and TRBJ1-6, with D perhaps TRBD1 (5 bases). Germline CDR1 is MNHEY and CDR2 is SMNVEV (reference sequence). Trimming cost V 3 bases and J 1 base, with 7 bases left between them. CDR3 length: 15 amino acids. The CDR3 loop is CASSLAGSYNSPLHF. CDR3 in DNA: TGTGCCAGCAGTTTGGCAGGGTCCTATAATTCACCCCTCCACTTT.

This clone was recorded a few times. The rearrangement links TRBV5-1 to TRBJ1-1; 9 nucleotides agree with TRBD1. The V gene's germline CDR1 is SGHRS and CDR2 YFSETQ. V lost 4 bases, J lost 4 bases, and 8 bases stayed unmatched. This CDR3 has 15 residues. CDR3 in amino acids: CASSATGGAGTEAFF. DNA of the CDR3: TGCGCCAGCAGCGCCACAGGGGGCGCCGGCACTGAAGCTTTCTTT.

V gene TRBV7-9 combines with J gene TRBJ1-2; no reliable D call. The germline gives CDR1 SEHNR, CDR2 FQNEAQ (reference sequence). Trimming removed 5 bases at V and 1 base at J, with 17 bases between. This CDR3 is built from 16 residues. The CDR3 bases are TGTGCCAGCAGCCCGGACCGAGGACGCCTTAACTATGGCTACACCTTC. It translates to CASSPDRGRLNYGYTF.

This clone was observed a few times. The chain links TRBV25-1 to TRBJ1-5; D uncertain. CDR1 and CDR2 (germline): MGHDK, SYGVNS. The CDR3 has 12 amino acids. Between the trimmed V and J ends, which lost 8 bases and 6 bases, there was a span of 11 bases. CDR3 amino acids: CASGNGIQPQHF. The CDR3 DNA is TGTGCCAGCGGAAACGGGATTCAGCCCCAGCATTTT.

This chain uses TRBV5-1 with TRBJ1-1; D may be TRBD1 (6 bases). The CDR3 length is 15 residues. Germline CDR1 and CDR2: SGHRS and YFSETQ. V was cut by 1 base and J by 13 bases, with 23 bases left in between. The CDR3 loop reads CASSLSGGTTQAGFF. The CDR3 DNA sequence: TGCGCCAGCAGCTTGAGCGGGGGCACCACCCAAGCCGGTTTCTTT.

The rearrangement joins TRBV28 to TRBJ1-1; the D is unclear. V dropped 4 bases and J dropped 1 base, with 10 bases sitting between them. This CDR3 is built from 14 residues. Germline lookup yields CDR1 MDHEN and CDR2 SYDVKM. The DNA for the CDR3 is TGTGCCAGCAGTTACCGTTCGGGGAACACTGAAGCTTTCTTT. It specifies CASSYRSGNTEAFF.

The chain is built from TRBV6-2 or TRBV6-3 and TRBJ2-5; perhaps TRBD2 as D (5 bases). Germline lookup yields CDR1 MNHEY and CDR2 SVGEGT. The CDR3 is 14 amino acids. V was clipped by 5 bases and J by 2 bases, with 12 bases between them. The CDR3 DNA sequence: TGTGCCAGCAGTACTCCTCGGACTCAAGAGACCCAGTACTTC. Translated, it gives CASSTPRTQETQYF.

The chain recombines TRBV9 with TRBJ2-2; the match to TRBD2 covers 8 bases. The V gene's germline CDR1 is SGDLS and CDR2 YYNGEE. V lost 2 bases, J lost 4 bases, and 13 bases stayed unmatched. This CDR3 comprises 18 residues. CDR3 in DNA: TGTGCCAGCAGCGTTTCTGGACTAGCCTCTGATTTCACCGGGGAGCTGTTTTTT. Protein: CASSVSGLASDFTGELFF. Filled out from reference TRBV9 and TRBJ2-2, the complete variable domain reads DSGVTQTPKHLITATGQRVTLRCSPRSGDLSVYWYQQSLDQGLQFLIQYYNGEERAKGNILERFSAQQFPDLHSELNLSSLELGDSALYFCASSVSGLASDFTGELFFGEGSRLTVL.

This clone appeared a single time. This rearrangement joins TRBV10-1 to TRBJ1-2, with TRBD1 identical over 10 bases. The CDR3 runs to 16 residues. The ends lost 6 bases at V and 0 bases at J; junction bases unmatched: 7. Germline CDR1 is WNHNN and CDR2 is SYGVQD (reference sequence). Here the CDR3 DNA reads TGCGCCAGCAGCCAAGACGGGACAGGGGCTAACTATGGCTACACCTTC. Protein: CASSQDGTGANYGYTF.

The V call is TRBV4-2, the J call TRBJ1-2; TRBD1 matches 8 bases. CDR1 is LGHNA and CDR2 is YNFKEQ in the germline V gene. The V segment lost 0 bases and the J segment 5 bases; nucleotides outside the gene matches: 5. This CDR3 region has 15 residues. CDR3 loop: CASSQEPGTGYGYTF. The CDR3 DNA reads as TGTGCCAGCAGCCAAGAACCCGGGACAGGTTATGGCTACACCTTC.

The chain combines TRBV7-3 with TRBJ1-1; possible D gene TRBD1, 5 bases. Germline V lookup: CDR1 SGHTA, CDR2 FQGTGA. V was clipped by 1 base and J by 0 bases, with 12 bases between them. CDR3 length: 16 residues. CDR3 sequence: CASSLMGPPLNTEAFF. CDR3 coding DNA: TGTGCCAGCAGCTTAATGGGGCCTCCATTGAACACTGAAGCTTTCTTT.

This clone turned up a few times. The rearrangement joins TRBV7-3 to TRBJ1-3; tentatively, D is TRBD1 (5 bases). The V end was cut by 4 bases, the J end by 1 base, with 11 bases between. Germline lookup yields CDR1 SGHTA and CDR2 FQGTGA. The CDR3 is made up of 15 amino acids. CDR3 region: CASSSTGGSGNTIYF. CDR3 bases: TGTGCCAGCAGCTCAACAGGAGGATCTGGAAACACCATATATTTT.

The chain is built from TRBV7-8 and TRBJ1-6; 11 nucleotides align to TRBD1. The length of the CDR3 is 16 residues. V was pared by 1 base and J by 9 bases, with 5 bases of the junction left unmatched. Looked up from germline, CDR1 is SGHVS and CDR2 is FQNEAQ. The CDR3 is CASSLGTGGSSSPLHF. CDR3 sequence (DNA): TGTGCCAGCAGCTTAGGGACAGGGGGCAGTTCTTCACCCCTCCACTTT.

The genes are TRBV28 and TRBJ1-5; 8 nucleotides agree with TRBD1. CDR3 size: 14 residues. V was clipped by 7 bases and J by 6 bases; unmatched bases: 8. Germline CDR1 is MDHEN and CDR2 is SYDVKM. The CDR3: CASIGTGRFQPQHF. The CDR3 DNA sequence: TGTGCCAGCATAGGGACAGGAAGATTTCAGCCCCAGCATTTT.